This TCR beta chain emerged from a study of control samples from healthy donors and cancer patients. Clones were read by immunoSEQ multiplex PCR, and TCRdb kept only the in-frame ones, dropping some. The sample contains nearly 200,000 clones, roughly nine tenths of which appear only once. The CDR3 is 13 amino acids. Germline V CDR1 and CDR2: SGHAT, FQNNGV. V was shortened by 1 base and J by 7 bases, with 10 bases between the two germline ends. This sequence joins TRBV11-2 and TRBJ1-1; D ambiguous. This clonotype was obtained from a man younger than 45 in good health. Sequencing was performed on blood. CDR3 nucleotides: TGTGCCAGCAGCTTAGTTCTGAGGAATGAAGCTTTCTTT. Translated: CASSLVLRNEAFF. Full variable domain (rest looked up from reference TRBV11-2 and TRBJ1-1): EAGVAQSPRYKIIEKRQSVAFWCNPISGHATLYWYQQILGQGPKLLIQFQNNGVVDDSQLPKDRFSAERLKGVDSTLKIQPAKLEDSAVYLCASSLVLRNEAFFGQGTRLTVV.